Each of the 16 T cell receptor beta chains below was sequenced from the same sample in a study of T-cell reconstitution after alpha-beta-depleted transplantation in children. TCRbeta library construction was performed incorporating unique molecular identifiers. TCRdb re-derived calls from the PCR reads in MiXCR, one entry per CDR3 protein. This table has approximately 250,000 distinct CDR3 sequences, over 9.5% appearing once. Sequenced material: PBMCs from the stem cell graft donor, taken from the stem cell graft. All receptors derive from a human donor who donated a stem cell graft to a child with SCID.

This clonotype was seen ten or more times. The rearrangement links TRBV12-3 or TRBV12-4 to TRBJ1-1, with 7 bases matching TRBD1. This CDR3 region has 13 residues. V dropped 7 bases and J dropped 5; count of bases not matched to a gene: 7. The CDR3 loop reads CASITQGGTEAFF. CDR3 in DNA: TGTGCCAGCATTACTCAGGGGGGAACTGAAGCTTTCTTT.

This clonotype was seen many times. The J gene is TRBJ2-2, the V gene TRBV4-2; 11 bases line up with TRBD2. Germline V gives CDR1 LGHNA, CDR2 YNFKEQ. Trimming at V came to 0 bases and at J to 0 bases, leaving 9 bases not matched to a gene. This CDR3 has 20 residues. The CDR3 region has the DNA TGTGCCAGCAGCCAAGAGCTAGCGGGGGGATTAGGAACGAACACCGGGGAGCTGTTTTTT. It translates to CASSQELAGGLGTNTGELFF.

This chain joins TRBV20-1 and TRBJ2-3; 9 bases fit TRBD1. CDR3 size: 16 residues. J gave up 4 bases and V 3 bases, and 11 bases lay outside the gene matches. Germline CDR1 reads DFQATT; CDR2 reads SNEGSKA (reference sequence). The CDR3 sequence: CSARRPGQGVADTQYF. CDR3 nucleotide sequence: TGCAGTGCTAGGCGCCCGGGACAGGGCGTCGCAGATACGCAGTATTTT.

This clonotype was picked up many times. The chain carries TRBV12-3 or TRBV12-4 and TRBJ2-1; 14 bases are a match to TRBD2. The V segment lost 5 bases and the J segment 4 bases; nucleotides outside the gene matches: 7. CDR3 length equals 17 residues. As DNA, the CDR3 is TGTGCCAGCAGTCGCCGACTAGCGGGGGGGTGGTACAATGAGCAGTTCTTC. As protein: CASSRRLAGGWYNEQFF.

This clonotype was counted ten times or more. The gene calls are TRBV10-3 and TRBJ2-6; 8 bases are a match to TRBD1. Trimming took 0 bases from V and 0 from J; bases not matched to a gene: 7. The CDR3 loop spans 19 amino acids. CDR1 is ENHRY and CDR2 is SYGVKD in the germline V gene. CDR3 DNA: TGTGCCATCAGTGAGTCCCCGGGACAGGCGAGCTCTGGGGCCAACGTCCTGACTTTC. Translating it yields CAISESPGQASSGANVLTF.

The rearrangement uses TRBV4-2 and TRBJ1-2; the D is unclear. Germline CDR1 reads LGHNA; CDR2 reads YNFKEQ. Between the trimmed V and J ends, which lost 10 bases and 4 bases, there was a span of 19 bases. The length of the CDR3 is 14 residues. The DNA for the CDR3 is TGTGCCATCGGCCCGAGACTGCTAGGCTATGGCTACACCTTC. Translated, it gives CAIGPRLLGYGYTF.

This clonotype showed up many times. The rearrangement joins TRBV29-1 to TRBJ2-1; TRBD1 might be the D (7 bases). The CDR3 spans 13 residues. Germline lookup yields CDR1 SQVTM and CDR2 ANQGSEA. Trimming removed 3 bases from V and 8 bases from J, with 14 bases in between. CDR3 residues: CSVDPPGGHEQFF. In DNA, the CDR3 is TGCAGCGTTGACCCCCCAGGGGGGCATGAGCAGTTCTTC.

This clonotype was counted many times. This chain links TRBV7-2 with TRBJ2-2; TRBD2 might be the D (7 bases). Trimming pared 1 base from V and 4 bases from J, leaving 13 bases between. Germline CDR1 reads SGHTA; CDR2 reads FQGNSA. The CDR3 length is 16 residues. CDR3 protein: CASSLGAGAATGELFF. CDR3 in DNA: TGTGCCAGCAGCTTAGGGGCGGGGGCGGCCACCGGGGAGCTGTTTTTT.

This clonotype was observed a handful of times. This chain links TRBV20-1 with TRBJ1-1; tentative D call: TRBD1 (6 bases). The CDR3 consists of 14 residues. The V gene lost 0 bases and the J gene lost 4 bases, with 12 bases spanning the gap. Germline lookup yields CDR1 DFQATT and CDR2 SNEGSKA (reference sequence). The CDR3 DNA reads TGCAGTGCTAGAGATCCGGGGGCTATCACTGAAGCTTTCTTT. It specifies CSARDPGAITEAFF.

This clonotype was recorded at least ten times. V and J are TRBV12-3 or TRBV12-4 and TRBJ2-3, with 11 bases identical to TRBD2. The CDR3 spans 14 residues. The V gene end was trimmed by 6 bases and the J gene end by 4 bases; junction bases not matched to a gene: 3. This CDR3 is CASSRTSGPDTQYF. CDR3 coding DNA: TGTGCCAGCAGCCGGACTAGCGGGCCAGATACGCAGTATTTT.

In this sample, this clonotype turned up a few times. CDR3 residues: CASSEGHRADTEAFF. DNA for the CDR3: TGTGCCAGCAGCGAGGGACACCGGGCGGACACTGAAGCTTTCTTT. The rearrangement uses TRBV9 and TRBJ1-1; D possibly corresponds to TRBD1 (6 bases). V lost 3 bases to trimming and J lost 3 bases, with 15 bases between them. Germline CDR1 reads SGDLS; CDR2 reads YYNGEE. The CDR3 sequence is 15 residues long.

This clonotype was picked up many times. The rearrangement links TRBV20-1 to TRBJ2-1; TRBD2 is a possible D gene (7 bases). The CDR3 covers 14 residues. Germline loops: CDR1 DFQATT, CDR2 SNEGSKA (reference sequence). V was pared by 0 bases and J by 8 bases, with 14 bases between. The CDR3 region is CSARDPGEGDEQFF. For the CDR3, the DNA is TGCAGTGCTAGAGATCCAGGGGAGGGCGATGAGCAGTTCTTC.

This clonotype was seen many times. The chain combines TRBV20-1 with TRBJ2-7; the D gene is possibly TRBD1 (5 bases). The CDR3 extends over 14 amino acids. V was trimmed by 4 bases and J by 0 bases, leaving 13 bases between them. Per germline, CDR1 DFQATT and CDR2 SNEGSKA (reference sequence). The CDR3 DNA is TGCAGTGCTATCCGACAGCCCAGCTCCTACGAGCAGTACTTC. Its protein is CSAIRQPSSYEQYF.

About this clonotype: The junction differs from germline at one of its ends, possibly a read error. The chain couples TRBV15 to TRBJ1-2; D might be TRBD1 (6 bases). Germline values: CDR1 LNHNV, CDR2 YYDKDF (reference sequence). This CDR3 is 18 amino acids long. CDR3 sequence reads: CATSRVSQSFTGPKGYPF. CDR3 DNA sequence: TGTGCCACCAGCAGAGTCTCCCAGTCATTTACAGGGCCCAAGGGCTACCCCTTC.

The chain carries TRBV24-1 and TRBJ1-2; a possible D gene is TRBD1 (6 bases). The ends were cut back, 6 bases at V and 3 bases at J, with 16 bases in the middle. Germline-derived CDR1 and CDR2 are KGHDR and SFDVKD. CDR3 size: 15 residues. CDR3 loop: CATSHSAGVDYGYTF. In DNA form, the CDR3 reads TGTGCCACCAGTCATTCGGCAGGGGTCGACTATGGCTACACCTTC.

In this sample, this clonotype turned up many times. The gene calls are TRBV20-1 and TRBJ1-5; possibly TRBD1 for D (5 bases). V shed 0 bases and J shed 2 bases, with 14 bases lying between them. The CDR3 totals 16 residues. Per the germline V gene, CDR1 is DFQATT and CDR2 is SNEGSKA (reference sequence). The CDR3 reads CSARDSRGRGNQPQHF. CDR3 sequence (DNA): TGCAGTGCTAGAGATAGCCGAGGCAGGGGCAATCAGCCCCAGCATTTT.